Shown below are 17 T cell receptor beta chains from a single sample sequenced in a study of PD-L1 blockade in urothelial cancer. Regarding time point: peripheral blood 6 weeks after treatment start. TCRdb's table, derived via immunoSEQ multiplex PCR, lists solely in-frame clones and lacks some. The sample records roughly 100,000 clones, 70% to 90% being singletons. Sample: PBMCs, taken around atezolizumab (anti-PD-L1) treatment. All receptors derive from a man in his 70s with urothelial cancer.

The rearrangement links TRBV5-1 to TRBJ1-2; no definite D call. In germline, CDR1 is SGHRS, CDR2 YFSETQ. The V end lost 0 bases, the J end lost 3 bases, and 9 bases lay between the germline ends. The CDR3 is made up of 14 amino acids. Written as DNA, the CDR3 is TGCGCCAGCAGCTTGGACCATTCGGACTATGGCTACACCTTC. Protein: CASSLDHSDYGYTF.

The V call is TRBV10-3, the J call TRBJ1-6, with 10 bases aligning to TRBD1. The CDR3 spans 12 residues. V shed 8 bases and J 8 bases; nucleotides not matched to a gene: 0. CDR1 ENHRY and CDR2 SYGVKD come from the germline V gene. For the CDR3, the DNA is TGTGCCATCGGACAGGGGGATTCACCCCTCCACTTT. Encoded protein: CAIGQGDSPLHF.

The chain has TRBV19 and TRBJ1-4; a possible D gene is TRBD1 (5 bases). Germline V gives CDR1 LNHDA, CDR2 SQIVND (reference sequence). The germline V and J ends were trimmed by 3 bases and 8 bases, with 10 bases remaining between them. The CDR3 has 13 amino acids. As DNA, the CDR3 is TGTGCCAGTAGTATGCAGGGTTCCGAAAAACTGTTTTTT. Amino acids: CASSMQGSEKLFF.

CDR3 protein: CASERVGGDYGYTF. CDR3 coding DNA: TGTGCCAGTGAGAGGGTGGGGGGAGACTATGGCTACACCTTC. This chain uses TRBV19 with TRBJ1-2; D is perhaps TRBD1 (5 bases). Germline values: CDR1 LNHDA, CDR2 SQIVND (reference sequence). CDR3 size: 14 residues. With 8 bases removed from V and 3 bases from J, the gap between germline ends came to 16 bases.

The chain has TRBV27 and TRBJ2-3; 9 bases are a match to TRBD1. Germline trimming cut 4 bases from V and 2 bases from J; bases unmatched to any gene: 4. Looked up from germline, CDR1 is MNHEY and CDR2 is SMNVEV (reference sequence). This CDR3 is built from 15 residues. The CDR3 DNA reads TGTGCCAGCAGTTCCCGGACAGGGGCCACAGATACGCAGTATTTT. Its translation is CASSSRTGATDTQYF.

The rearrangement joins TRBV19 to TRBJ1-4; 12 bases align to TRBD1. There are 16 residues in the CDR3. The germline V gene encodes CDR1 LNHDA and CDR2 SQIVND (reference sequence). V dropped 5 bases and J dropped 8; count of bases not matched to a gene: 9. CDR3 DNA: TGTGCCAGTAGTCCGGGACAGGGGGCGCGAACGGAAAAACTGTTTTTT. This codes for CASSPGQGARTEKLFF. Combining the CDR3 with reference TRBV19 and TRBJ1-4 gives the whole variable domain DGGITQSPKYLFRKEGQNVTLSCEQNLNHDAMYWYRQDPGQGLRLIYYSQIVNDFQKGDIAEGYSVSREKKESFPLTVTSAQKNPTAFYLCASSPGQGARTEKLFFGSGTQLSVL.

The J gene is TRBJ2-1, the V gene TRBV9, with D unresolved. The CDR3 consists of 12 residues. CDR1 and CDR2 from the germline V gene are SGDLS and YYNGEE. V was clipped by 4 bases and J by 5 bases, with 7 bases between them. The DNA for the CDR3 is TGTGCCAGCAGCCCTACCGACAATGAGCAGTTCTTC. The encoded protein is CASSPTDNEQFF.

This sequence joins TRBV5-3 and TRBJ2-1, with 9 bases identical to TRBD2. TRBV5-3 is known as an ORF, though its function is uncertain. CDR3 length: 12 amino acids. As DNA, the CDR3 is TGTGCGAGGGCGGGGGGGCCCAATGAGCAGTTCTTC. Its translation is CARAGGPNEQFF.

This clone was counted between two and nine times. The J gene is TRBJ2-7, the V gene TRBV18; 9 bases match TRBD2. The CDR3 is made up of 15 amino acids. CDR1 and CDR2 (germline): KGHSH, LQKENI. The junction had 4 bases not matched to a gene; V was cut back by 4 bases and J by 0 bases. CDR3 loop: CASSRLSGSSYEQYF. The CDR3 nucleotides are TGTGCCAGCTCACGTCTTAGCGGGAGCTCCTACGAGCAGTACTTC. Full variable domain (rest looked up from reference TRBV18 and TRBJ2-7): NAGVMQNPRHLVRRRGQEARLRCSPMKGHSHVYWYRQLPEEGLKFMVYLQKENIIDESGMPKERFSAEFPKEGPSILRIQQVVRGDSAAYFCASSRLSGSSYEQYFGPGTRLTVT.

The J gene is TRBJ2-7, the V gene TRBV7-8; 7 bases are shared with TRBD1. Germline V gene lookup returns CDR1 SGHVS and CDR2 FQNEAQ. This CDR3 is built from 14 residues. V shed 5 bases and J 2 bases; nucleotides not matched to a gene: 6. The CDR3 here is CASSPYGQAYEQYF. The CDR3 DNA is TGTGCCAGCAGCCCCTACGGACAGGCCTACGAGCAGTACTTC. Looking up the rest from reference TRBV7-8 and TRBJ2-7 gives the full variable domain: GAGVSQSPRYKVAKRGQDVALRCDPISGHVSLFWYQQALGQGPEFLTYFQNEAQLDKSGLPSDRFFAERPEGSVSTLKIQRTQQEDSAVYLCASSPYGQAYEQYFGPGTRLTVT.

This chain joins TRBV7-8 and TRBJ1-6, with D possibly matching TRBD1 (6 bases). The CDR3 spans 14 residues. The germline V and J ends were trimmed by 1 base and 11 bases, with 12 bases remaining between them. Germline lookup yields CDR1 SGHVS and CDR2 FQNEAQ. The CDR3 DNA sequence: TGTGCCAGCAGCTTAGTGGGGGCCAGCCCACCCCTCCACTTT. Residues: CASSLVGASPPLHF.

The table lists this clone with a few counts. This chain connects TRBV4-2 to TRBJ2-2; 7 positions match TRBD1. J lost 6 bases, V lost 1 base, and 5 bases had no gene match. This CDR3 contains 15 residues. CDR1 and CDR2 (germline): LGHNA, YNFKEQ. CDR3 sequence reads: CASSQGQGSSGELFF. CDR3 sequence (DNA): TGTGCCAGCAGCCAAGGACAGGGAAGCTCCGGGGAGCTGTTTTTT.

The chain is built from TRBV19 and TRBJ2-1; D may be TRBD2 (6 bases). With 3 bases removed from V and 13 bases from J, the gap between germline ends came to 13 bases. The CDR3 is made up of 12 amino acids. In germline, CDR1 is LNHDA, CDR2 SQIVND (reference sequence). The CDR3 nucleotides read TGTGCCAGTAGTATGAGGAGGGGCTCACAGTTCTTC. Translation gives CASSMRRGSQFF.

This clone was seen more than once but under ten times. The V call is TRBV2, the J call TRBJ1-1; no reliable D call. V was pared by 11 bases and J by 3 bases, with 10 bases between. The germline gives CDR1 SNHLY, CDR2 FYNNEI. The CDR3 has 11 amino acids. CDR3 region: CAATGDTEAFF. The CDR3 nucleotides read TGTGCCGCCACCGGAGACACTGAAGCTTTCTTT.

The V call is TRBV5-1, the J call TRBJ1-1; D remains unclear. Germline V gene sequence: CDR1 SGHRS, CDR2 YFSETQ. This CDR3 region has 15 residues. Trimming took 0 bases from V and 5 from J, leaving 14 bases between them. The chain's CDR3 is CASSLEAPGETEAFF. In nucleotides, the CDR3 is TGCGCCAGCAGCTTGGAGGCACCGGGAGAAACTGAAGCTTTCTTT.

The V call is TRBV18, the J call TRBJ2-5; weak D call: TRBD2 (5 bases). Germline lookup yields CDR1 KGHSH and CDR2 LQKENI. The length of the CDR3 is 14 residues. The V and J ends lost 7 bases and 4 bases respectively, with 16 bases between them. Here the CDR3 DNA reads TGTGCCAGCTGCCGGCGAGGGATGGGAGAGACCCAGTACTTC. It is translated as CASCRRGMGETQYF. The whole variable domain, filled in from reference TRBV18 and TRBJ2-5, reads NAGVMQNPRHLVRRRGQEARLRCSPMKGHSHVYWYRQLPEEGLKFMVYLQKENIIDESGMPKERFSAEFPKEGPSILRIQQVVRGDSAAYFCASCRRGMGETQYFGPGTRLLVL.

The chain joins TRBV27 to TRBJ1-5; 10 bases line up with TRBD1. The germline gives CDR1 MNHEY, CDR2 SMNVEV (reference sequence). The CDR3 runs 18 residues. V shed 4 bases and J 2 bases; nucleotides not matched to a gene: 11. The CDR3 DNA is TGTGCCAGCAGTTCGACAGGGGGCCGGGGCCGTGGCAATCAGCCCCAGCATTTT. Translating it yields CASSSTGGRGRGNQPQHF.